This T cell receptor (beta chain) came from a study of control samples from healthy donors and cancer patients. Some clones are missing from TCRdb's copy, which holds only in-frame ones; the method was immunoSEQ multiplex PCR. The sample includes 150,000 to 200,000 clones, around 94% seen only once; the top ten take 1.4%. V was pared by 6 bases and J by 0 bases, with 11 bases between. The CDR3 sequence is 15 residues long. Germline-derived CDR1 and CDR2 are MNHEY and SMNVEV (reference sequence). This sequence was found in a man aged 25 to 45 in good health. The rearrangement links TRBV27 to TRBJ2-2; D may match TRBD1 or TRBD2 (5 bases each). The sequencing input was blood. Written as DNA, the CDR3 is TGTGCCAGCAGACCCGGGACGTCGAACACCGGGGAGCTGTTTTTT. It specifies CASRPGTSNTGELFF.